The clone carrying this TCR beta chain came up a few times. Its antigen is unidentified. The length of the CDR3 is 13 residues. Germline assignment: CDR1 SGHVS and CDR2 FNYEAQ. Trimming removed 3 bases from V and 6 bases from J, with 11 bases in between. This entry belongs to a study of T-cell memory formation after mild COVID-19. Across the study: Largely donor-specific sequence clusters came from a couple of donors.

Whole-study findings and limits: Pre-infection memory already had some responding clones, implying cross-reactive memory joined.

Constant-segment primers were used for 5'RACE, and the resulting TCR alpha and TCR beta cDNA libraries carried sample barcodes and UMIs. MiXCR, run by TCRdb on the 5' RACE reads, gives a single entry per CDR3 protein. This sample has around 300,000 distinct CDR3 sequences; roughly 15% occur once, and the top ten carry around a fifth. Input material: PBMCs or a T cell subset sorted from them (not recorded which). The genes are TRBV7-6 and TRBJ1-2, with D tentatively TRBD1 (5 bases). This receptor was taken from a man aged 18 to 30 who had mild COVID-19 (a few samples of this study predate the infection). Cell type and time point are not known. The CDR3: CASSFTGGDGYTF. The CDR3 nucleotides are TGTGCCAGCAGCTTCACCGGGGGGGATGGCTACACCTTC.